This T cell receptor beta chain is from a study of blood T cell repertoires in COVID-19. Germline V gives CDR1 SQVTM, CDR2 ANQGSEA. The CDR3 contains 14 residues. Deletions cut 3 bases from V and 2 bases from J, with 14 bases between. Authors' data handling: Amplifying reference gene primers gave estimates of nucleated cell counts. Only in-frame clones appear in the TCRdb table, and some are missing; sequencing was by immunoSEQ multiplex PCR. That table supplies the V and J calls and clone size; D and trimming were determined from the DNA. The profile covers 90,000 to 150,000 clones, with over 75% appearing a single time and under 13% taken by the ten largest.

The origin of this receptor is a man aged 80 or over with acute or convalescent COVID-19. The sequencing sample was made of peripheral blood. This sequence joins TRBV29-1 and TRBJ2-7, with D possibly matching TRBD1 (5 bases). CDR3 protein: CSVEFFEGAYEQYF. DNA of the CDR3: TGCAGCGTTGAGTTTTTTGAAGGGGCCTACGAGCAGTACTTC.